A single sample is the source of the 23 T cell receptor beta chains below, sequenced in a study of shared clonotypes between healthy human individuals. Sequenced by immunoSEQ multiplex PCR; TCRdb stores in-frame clones only, minus some. The sample records about 2.3 million clones, approximately 90% being singletons. Sequencing used naive CD4+ T cells from PBMCs. Subset reported: CD45RA+ positively selected. These receptors were collected from a man aged 18 to 30 in good health. Some clones in this sample may be carry-over from other donors' samples.

V and J are TRBV6-1 and TRBJ1-5; unclear D gene. Germline CDR1 reads MNHNS; CDR2 reads SASEGT. Trimming shortened V by 11 bases and J by 0 bases, and 14 bases separated the two germline ends. The CDR3 has 14 residues. CDR3 coding DNA: TGTGCCTGCGTCCGAGGCGTTAGCAATCAGCCCCAGCATTTT. It specifies CACVRGVSNQPQHF.

The chain employs TRBV10-1 and TRBJ2-4; possible D gene TRBD2, 6 bases. CDR3 length: 14 amino acids. CDR1 is WNHNN, CDR2 SYGVQD, per germline (reference sequence). The germline V and J ends were trimmed by 8 bases and 0 bases, with 11 bases remaining between them. CDR3 nucleotides: TGCGCCAGCGGGGGGACGGCAGCCAAAAACATTCAGTACTTC. Translating gives CASGGTAAKNIQYF.

The V call is TRBV19, the J call TRBJ2-2, with a tentative D call TRBD1 (5 bases). From germline, CDR1 is LNHDA and CDR2 SQIVND (reference sequence). The CDR3 is 15 amino acids. V dropped 6 bases and J dropped 6 bases, with 17 bases sitting between them. The CDR3 DNA is TGTGCCAGTAGCCCATGGGTAGGGGATGCCGGGGAGCTGTTTTTT. It specifies CASSPWVGDAGELFF.

The chain joins TRBV11-2 to TRBJ1-3, with D hard to call. Germline CDR1 is SGHAT and CDR2 is FQNNGV. This CDR3 region has 16 residues. V was clipped by 2 bases and J by 2 bases, with 13 bases between them. CDR3 sequence (DNA): TGTGCCAGCAGCTTACTCCGTGCAGCTGCTGGAAACACCATATATTTT. Protein product: CASSLLRAAAGNTIYF.

This clone was found once. This chain connects TRBV19 to TRBJ2-1; 8 positions match TRBD1. CDR3 size: 13 residues. Germline CDR1 and CDR2: LNHDA and SQIVND (reference sequence). The V segment lost 4 bases and the J segment 8 bases; nucleotides outside the gene matches: 4. The CDR3 DNA reads TGTGCCAGTAGTACAACGGACAGGGATGAGCAGTTCTTC. It is translated as CASSTTDRDEQFF.

V usage is TRBV20-1 and J usage is TRBJ2-5; D unresolved. Judging by the DNA end, TRBJ2-7 fits better; the J call may be wrong. Germline V gives CDR1 DFQATT, CDR2 SNEGSKA (reference sequence). This CDR3 is 11 amino acids long. This CDR3 is CSARVSYEQYF. Here the CDR3 DNA reads TGCAGTGCTAGGGTCTCCTACGAGCAGTACTTC.

The rearrangement uses TRBV18 and TRBJ2-7, with D maybe TRBD2 (5 bases). V was pared by 4 bases and J by 3 bases, with 19 bases between. Germline values: CDR1 KGHSH, CDR2 LQKENI. There are 16 residues in the CDR3. CDR3: CASSLTTPGTNYEQYF. In nucleotides, the CDR3 is TGTGCCAGCTCACTGACTACTCCGGGTACTAACTACGAGCAGTACTTC.

The V and J genes are TRBV27 and TRBJ2-6, with D possibly TRBD2 on 5 matching bases. Trimming pared 0 bases from V and 2 bases from J, leaving 11 bases between. Germline V CDR1 and CDR2: MNHEY, SMNVEV (reference sequence). This CDR3 is built from 17 residues. The CDR3 protein is CASSLSRVRPGANVLTF. The CDR3 coding sequence is TGTGCCAGCAGTTTATCGAGGGTGCGGCCTGGGGCCAACGTCCTGACTTTC. Combining the CDR3 with reference TRBV27 and TRBJ2-6 gives the whole variable domain EAQVTQNPRYLITVTGKKLTVTCSQNMNHEYMSWYRQDPGLGLRQIYYSMNVEVTDKGDVPEGYKVSRKEKRNFPLILESPSPNQTSLYFCASSLSRVRPGANVLTFGAGSRLTVL.

The rearrangement joins TRBV4-1 to TRBJ1-5, with D maybe TRBD1 (5 bases). Germline lookup yields CDR1 MGHRA and CDR2 YSYEKL. Trimming pared 3 bases from V and 6 bases from J, leaving 21 bases between. The CDR3 is made up of 17 amino acids. CDR3 DNA: TGCGCCAGCAGCCACCACCCGGGGACCTCCCCGTTTCAGCCCCAGCATTTT. This codes for CASSHHPGTSPFQPQHF.

This clone has more than one count but fewer than ten. This chain connects TRBV10-3 to TRBJ1-5, with D unresolved. The CDR3 loop spans 15 amino acids. V lost 1 base, J lost 4 bases, and 11 bases lay in between. Germline CDR1 ENHRY, CDR2 SYGVKD. The CDR3 here is CAISEWPLGNQPQHF. Here the CDR3 DNA reads TGTGCCATCAGTGAGTGGCCCTTGGGGAATCAGCCCCAGCATTTT.

A note on this clone: The identical CDR3 is also encoded by other nucleotide sequences in the sample. V is TRBV15 and J is TRBJ2-5; D not resolved. The CDR3 has 12 amino acids. The germline V gene has CDR1 LNHNV and CDR2 YYDKDF (reference sequence). V was trimmed by 1 base and J by 2 bases, leaving 2 bases between them. The DNA of the CDR3 is TGTGCCACCAGCAGAGTACAAGAGACCCAGTACTTC. Protein: CATSRVQETQYF. Variable domain in full (rest from reference TRBV15 and TRBJ2-5): DAMVIQNPRYQVTQFGKPVTLSCSQTLNHNVMYWYQQKSSQAPKLLFHYYDKDFNNEADTPDNFQSRRPNTSFCFLDIRSPGLGDTAMYLCATSRVQETQYFGPGTRLLVL.

The V call is TRBV5-1, the J call TRBJ2-3, with TRBD2 matching over 10 bases. J gave up 2 bases and V 3 bases, and 12 bases lay outside the gene matches. The CDR3 runs to 18 residues. Germline CDR1 is SGHRS and CDR2 is YFSETQ. Here the CDR3 DNA reads TGCGCCAGCAGCTCTGGCCCGGCTAGCGGGAGACCCACAGATACGCAGTATTTT. Protein sequence: CASSSGPASGRPTDTQYF.

A note on this clone: Other DNA sequences in this sample translate to the same CDR3. The rearrangement links TRBV5-1 to TRBJ2-3; a possible D gene is TRBD2 (5 bases). V lost 3 bases and J 1 base, leaving 12 bases between the germline ends. The germline V gene has CDR1 SGHRS and CDR2 YFSETQ. The length of the CDR3 is 15 residues. In DNA form, the CDR3 reads TGCGCCAGCAGCTCGGACCCAGCGGGCACAGATACGCAGTATTTT. Translated, it gives CASSSDPAGTDTQYF.

This clone was seen a few times. This chain uses TRBV5-1 with TRBJ1-5; D not resolved. The CDR3 is 12 residues long. V gave up 0 bases and J gave up 8 bases, with 6 bases separating them. CDR1 and CDR2 from the germline V gene are SGHRS and YFSETQ. DNA of the CDR3: TGCGCCAGCAGCTTGGCCGGGGAGCCCCAGCATTTT. Translation gives CASSLAGEPQHF. Based on the CDR3 plus reference TRBV5-1 and TRBJ1-5, the full variable domain is KAGVTQTPRYLIKTRGQQVTLSCSPISGHRSVSWYQQTPGQGLQFLFEYFSETQRNKGNFPGRFSGRQFSNSRSEMNVSTLELGDSALYLCASSLAGEPQHFGDGTRLSIL.

CDR3 nucleotides: TGTGCCAGCAGCCAAGTGGGCGGGGACGGGCGCAATGAGCAGTTCTTC. The encoded protein is CASSQVGGDGRNEQFF. The rearrangement uses TRBV4-2 and TRBJ2-1; D is possibly TRBD2 (6 bases). The CDR3 loop spans 16 amino acids. Per the germline V gene, CDR1 is LGHNA and CDR2 is YNFKEQ. V dropped 1 base and J dropped 6 bases, with 16 bases sitting between them.

CDR3 nucleotide sequence: TGTGCCAGCTCACCTCCTAACACAGGGTTCTACGAGCAGTACTTC. Protein: CASSPPNTGFYEQYF. The J gene is TRBJ2-7, the V gene TRBV18, with D tentatively TRBD1 (6 bases). With 3 bases removed from V and 3 bases from J, the gap between germline ends came to 15 bases. Per germline, CDR1 KGHSH and CDR2 LQKENI. The length of the CDR3 is 15 residues.

The genes are TRBV6-5 and TRBJ1-1, with 7 bases that match TRBD1. The V gene's germline CDR1 is MNHEY and CDR2 SVGAGI. The CDR3 is 15 residues long. Unmatched junction bases numbered 9, after V lost 7 bases and J lost 1 base. CDR3 nucleotides: TGTGCCAGCATCGACAGGCACAGGGGGAACACTGAAGCTTTCTTT. It encodes CASIDRHRGNTEAFF.

With respect to this clone: Distinct nucleotide sequences in the sample also encode this CDR3. The rearrangement uses TRBV5-1 and TRBJ2-1; possible D gene TRBD2, 6 bases. There are 16 residues in the CDR3. V was shortened by 2 bases and J by 2 bases, with 14 bases between the two germline ends. Germline CDR1 and CDR2: SGHRS and YFSETQ. CDR3 DNA sequence: TGCGCCAGCAGCTTATCCAGCGGGTCTCCCTACAATGAGCAGTTCTTC. Its translation: CASSLSSGSPYNEQFF.

This sequence joins TRBV28 and TRBJ2-3; tentative D call: TRBD2 (6 bases). The germline gives CDR1 MDHEN, CDR2 SYDVKM. There are 15 residues in the CDR3. Deletions cut 4 bases from V and 4 bases from J, with 15 bases between. The CDR3 DNA reads as TGTGCCAGCAGTTCCCCACTCGGGGGAGCAGATACGCAGTATTTT. Protein product: CASSSPLGGADTQYF.

V and J are TRBV28 and TRBJ1-2, with no clear D. Germline V gives CDR1 MDHEN, CDR2 SYDVKM. With 5 bases removed from V and 2 bases from J, the gap between germline ends came to 18 bases. The CDR3 loop spans 16 amino acids. CDR3 sequence (DNA): TGTGCCAGCAGTGCCCCCGGGAGTTATGGGAACTATGGCTACACCTTC. Its translation is CASSAPGSYGNYGYTF.

Here the CDR3 DNA reads TGTGCCAGCAGCGGCCAGGGAAAAGAGACCCAGTACTTC. Protein product: CASSGQGKETQYF. The rearrangement joins TRBV11-2 to TRBJ2-5, with a possible D match to TRBD1 (5 bases). Germline V gene data show CDR1 as SGHAT and CDR2 as FQNNGV. CDR3 length: 13 residues. Trimming stripped 5 bases from V and 3 bases from J, with 10 bases between.

CDR3: CASSEAGFGTDTQYF. DNA for the CDR3: TGTGCCAGCAGCGAGGCGGGCTTTGGCACAGATACGCAGTATTTT. The J gene is TRBJ2-3, the V gene TRBV11-2; TRBD2 might be the D (5 bases). Germline CDR1 reads SGHAT; CDR2 reads FQNNGV. V was clipped by 5 bases and J by 1 base, with 13 bases between them. The CDR3 contains 15 residues.

The chain links TRBV7-2 to TRBJ2-7; D uncertain. This CDR3 region has 14 residues. Germline V gene lookup returns CDR1 SGHTA and CDR2 FQGNSA. V was pared by 4 bases and J by 4 bases, with 14 bases between. In DNA form, the CDR3 reads TGTGCCAGCAGCTCACGGGCTCAAATTTACGAGCAGTACTTC. This encodes CASSSRAQIYEQYF.